The entry below describes one T cell receptor beta chain. The antigen remains undetermined. The data originate from a study of OX40 agonist ivuxolimab in advanced cancers. The CDR3 totals 17 residues. Germline lookup yields CDR1 KGHSH and CDR2 LQKENI. V shed 3 bases, J shed 2 bases, and the junction held 2 bases outside the gene matches. Findings of the study overall: CD4+ and CD8+ blood T cells expanded clonally by week 6 at 0.1 to 3.0 mg/kg.

Assay used: immunoSEQ multiplex PCR; TCRdb lists only in-frame clones, some missing. The repertoire has roughly 49,000 clones, 80% to 85% of them found once; the top ten carry less than 4%. This sequence was found in an adult with an advanced solid tumor such as melanoma, head and neck, liver or kidney cancer. The material was CD4+ or CD8+ T cells sorted from blood, obtained in a trial of the OX40 agonist ivuxolimab. The chain has TRBV18 and TRBJ2-6; TRBD1 aligns across 12 bases. The CDR3 is CASSPGQGAAGANVLTF. CDR3 nucleotides: TGTGCCAGCTCACCGGGACAGGGGGCGGCTGGGGCCAACGTCCTGACTTTC.